Detailed here is one TCR beta chain. Its antigen is still unknown. The data were taken from a study of T cell repertoires in cytomegalovirus infection. Background on the study: Well-studied HLA-B-restricted CMV epitopes were used in the study alongside recently identified HLA-C-restricted ones. Both a matching HLA type and CMV infection were indicated by public TCR beta signatures.

TCRdb fed the reads into MiXCR, producing one record per CDR3 protein. Among approximately 470,000 distinct CDR3 sequences listed, about two fifths were seen once. V lost 4 bases, J lost 0 bases, and 7 bases stayed unmatched. The CDR3 is made up of 17 amino acids. From germline, CDR1 is SEHNR and CDR2 FQNEAQ (reference sequence). Study-level findings and limits: CMV-specific TCR beta clonotypes restricted by HLA-C were the ones dominating the ex vivo response. Using cumulative public TCR beta family frequency, the authors identified those who carried CMV together with the relevant HLA.

The specimen comprised cultured PBMCs, sampled from culture after CMV antigen stimulation. This sequence joins TRBV7-9 and TRBJ2-3; TRBD2 agrees at 10 bases. The clonotype was recovered from a human donor in good health (CMV status not recorded). Some clones in this sample may be carry-over from other donors' samples. CDR3 sequence: CASSYRLAGLSTDTQYF. Written as DNA, the CDR3 is TGTGCCAGCAGCTACCGACTAGCGGGCCTGAGCACAGATACGCAGTATTTT.